The next 5 T cell receptor beta chains were all read from a single sample in a study of CD8+CD57+ T cells in acquired aplastic anemia. Genomic DNA templated the TCR beta VDJ and CDR3 profiling. TCRdb analysed the reads with MiXCR anew, one entry per CDR3 protein. This table has 190,000 or so distinct CDR3 sequences, roughly 50% appearing once. Only patients with CD8+CD57+ cell expansion on flow cytometry were chosen for sequencing. Sequenced material: sorted CD4+, CD8+, or CD8+CD57+ T cells (not recorded which) from PBMCs. The source of these receptors is a human donor with aplastic anemia.

This clonotype was seen ten or more times. The rearrangement links TRBV4-2 to TRBJ2-3; unclear D gene. CDR3 length: 15 residues. V lost 1 base, J lost 8 bases, and 16 bases lay in between. CDR1 is LGHNA, CDR2 YNFKEQ, per germline. CDR3: CASSQGSLGMGTQYF. DNA of the CDR3: TGTGCCAGCAGCCAAGGAAGTCTGGGGATGGGTACGCAGTATTTT.

The gene calls are TRBV7-2 and TRBJ2-3, with 13 positions matching TRBD2. J lost 6 bases, V lost 6 bases, and 3 bases had no gene match. CDR3 length: 14 residues. Germline CDR1 is SGHTA and CDR2 is FQGNSA. CDR3 nucleotides: TGTGCCAGCAGTGGGACTAGCGGGGTGGATACGCAGTATTTT. Protein sequence: CASSGTSGVDTQYF.

This chain links TRBV29-1 with TRBJ1-1, with TRBD1 identical over 7 bases. The ends lost 7 bases at V and 0 bases at J; junction bases unmatched: 8. The germline CDR1 and CDR2 sequences are SQVTM and ANQGSEA. The CDR3 sequence is 14 residues long. CDR3 bases: TGCAGCGCCTCGAACAGGGGAATGAACACTGAAGCTTTCTTT. This sequence encodes CSASNRGMNTEAFF.

V usage is TRBV24-1 and J usage is TRBJ2-3; D remains ambiguous. From germline, CDR1 is KGHDR and CDR2 SFDVKD. The CDR3 totals 13 residues. V lost 1 base and J 3 bases, leaving 4 bases between the germline ends. The CDR3 sequence is CATSDFRTDTQYF. The CDR3 DNA sequence: TGTGCCACCAGTGATTTTCGGACAGATACGCAGTATTTT.

This clonotype has a handful of counts. This could be a read error, since a much larger clone is one nucleotide away. This chain joins TRBV20-1 and TRBJ2-7; D unresolved. CDR1 and CDR2 from the germline V gene are DFQATT and SNEGSKA (reference sequence). The CDR3 runs to 14 residues. Deletions cut 3 bases from V and 5 bases from J, with 17 bases between. CDR3: CSASPSRNSHEQYF. The CDR3 DNA reads as TGCAGTGCTAGCCCTTCACGGAATTCCCACGAGCAGTACTTC.